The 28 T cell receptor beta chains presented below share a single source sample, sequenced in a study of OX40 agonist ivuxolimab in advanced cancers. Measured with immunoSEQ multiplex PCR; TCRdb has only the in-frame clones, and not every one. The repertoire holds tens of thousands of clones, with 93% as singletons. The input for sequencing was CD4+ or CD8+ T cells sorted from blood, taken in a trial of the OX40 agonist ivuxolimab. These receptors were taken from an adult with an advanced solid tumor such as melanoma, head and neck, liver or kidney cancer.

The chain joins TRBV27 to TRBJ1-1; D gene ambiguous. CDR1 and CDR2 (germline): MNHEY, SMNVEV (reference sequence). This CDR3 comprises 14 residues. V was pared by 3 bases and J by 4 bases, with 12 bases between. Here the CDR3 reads CASSLSTVGTEAFF. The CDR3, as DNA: TGTGCCAGCAGTTTGTCCACAGTGGGCACTGAAGCTTTCTTT.

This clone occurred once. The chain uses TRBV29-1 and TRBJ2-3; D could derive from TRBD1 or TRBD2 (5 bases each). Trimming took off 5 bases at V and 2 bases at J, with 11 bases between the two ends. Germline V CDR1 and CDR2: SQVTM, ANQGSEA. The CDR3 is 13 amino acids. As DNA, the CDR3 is TGCAGCGTTTGGGACGGAAACACAGATACGCAGTATTTT. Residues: CSVWDGNTDTQYF.

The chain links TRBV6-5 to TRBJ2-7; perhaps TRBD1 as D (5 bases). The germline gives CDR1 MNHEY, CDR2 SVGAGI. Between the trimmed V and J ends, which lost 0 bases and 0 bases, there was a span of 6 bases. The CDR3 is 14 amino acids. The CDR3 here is CASSYSQGSYEQYF. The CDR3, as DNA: TGTGCCAGCAGTTACTCGCAGGGCTCCTACGAGCAGTACTTC.

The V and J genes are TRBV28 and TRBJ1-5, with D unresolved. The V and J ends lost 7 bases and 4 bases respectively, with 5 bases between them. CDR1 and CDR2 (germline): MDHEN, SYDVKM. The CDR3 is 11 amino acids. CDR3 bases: TGTGCCAGCATGGATAATCAGCCCCAGCATTTT. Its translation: CASMDNQPQHF.

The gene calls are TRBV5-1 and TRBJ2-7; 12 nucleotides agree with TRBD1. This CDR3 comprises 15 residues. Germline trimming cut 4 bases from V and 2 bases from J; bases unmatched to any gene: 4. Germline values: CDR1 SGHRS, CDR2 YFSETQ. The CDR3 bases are TGCGCCAGCAGCCCTGGGACAGGGGGCACCTACGAGCAGTACTTC. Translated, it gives CASSPGTGGTYEQYF. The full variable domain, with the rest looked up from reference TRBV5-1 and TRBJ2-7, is KAGVTQTPRYLIKTRGQQVTLSCSPISGHRSVSWYQQTPGQGLQFLFEYFSETQRNKGNFPGRFSGRQFSNSRSEMNVSTLELGDSALYLCASSPGTGGTYEQYFGPGTRLTVT.

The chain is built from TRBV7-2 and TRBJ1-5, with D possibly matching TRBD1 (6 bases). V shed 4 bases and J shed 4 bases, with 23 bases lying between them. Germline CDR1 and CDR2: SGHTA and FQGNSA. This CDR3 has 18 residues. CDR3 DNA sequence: TGTGCCAGCAGCTCGACCCGGCCGGGGGGCGGTGGGAATCAGCCCCAGCATTTT. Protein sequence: CASSSTRPGGGGNQPQHF.

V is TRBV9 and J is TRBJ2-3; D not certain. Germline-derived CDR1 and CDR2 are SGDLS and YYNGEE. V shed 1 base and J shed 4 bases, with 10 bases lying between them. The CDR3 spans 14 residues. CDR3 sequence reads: CASSVTWVADTQYF. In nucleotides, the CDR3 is TGTGCCAGCAGCGTAACCTGGGTGGCAGATACGCAGTATTTT.

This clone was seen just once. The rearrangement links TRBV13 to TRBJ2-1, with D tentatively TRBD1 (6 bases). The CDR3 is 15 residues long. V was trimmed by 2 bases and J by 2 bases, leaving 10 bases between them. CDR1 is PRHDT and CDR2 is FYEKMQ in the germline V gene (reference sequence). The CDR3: CASSLRQGTYNEQFF. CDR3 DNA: TGTGCCAGCAGCTTAAGGCAGGGGACCTACAATGAGCAGTTCTTC. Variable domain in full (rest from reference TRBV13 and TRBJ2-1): AAGVIQSPRHLIKEKRETATLKCYPIPRHDTVYWYQQGPGQDPQFLISFYEKMQSDKGSIPDRFSAQQFSDYHSELNMSSLELGDSALYFCASSLRQGTYNEQFFGPGTRLTVL.

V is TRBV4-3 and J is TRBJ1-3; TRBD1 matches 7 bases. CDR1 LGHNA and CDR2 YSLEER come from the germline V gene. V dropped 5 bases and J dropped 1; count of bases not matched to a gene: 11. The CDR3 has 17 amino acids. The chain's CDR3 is CASSGQAKDESGNTIYF. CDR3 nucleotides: TGCGCCAGCAGCGGACAGGCCAAAGATGAGTCTGGAAACACCATATATTTT.

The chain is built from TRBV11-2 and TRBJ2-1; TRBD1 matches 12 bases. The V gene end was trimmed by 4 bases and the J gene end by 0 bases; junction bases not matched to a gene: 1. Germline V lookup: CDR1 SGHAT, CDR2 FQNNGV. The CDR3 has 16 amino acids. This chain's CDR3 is CASSSGQGASYNEQFF. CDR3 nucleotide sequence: TGTGCCAGCAGCTCGGGACAGGGGGCCTCCTACAATGAGCAGTTCTTC. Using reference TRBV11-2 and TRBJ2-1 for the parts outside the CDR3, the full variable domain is EAGVAQSPRYKIIEKRQSVAFWCNPISGHATLYWYQQILGQGPKLLIQFQNNGVVDDSQLPKDRFSAERLKGVDSTLKIQPAKLEDSAVYLCASSSGQGASYNEQFFGPGTRLTVL.

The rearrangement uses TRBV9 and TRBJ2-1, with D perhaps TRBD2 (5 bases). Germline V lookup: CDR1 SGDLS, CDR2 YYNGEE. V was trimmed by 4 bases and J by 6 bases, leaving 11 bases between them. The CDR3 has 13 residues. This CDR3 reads CASSQLARNEQFF. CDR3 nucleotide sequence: TGTGCCAGCAGCCAGCTAGCACGCAATGAGCAGTTCTTC.

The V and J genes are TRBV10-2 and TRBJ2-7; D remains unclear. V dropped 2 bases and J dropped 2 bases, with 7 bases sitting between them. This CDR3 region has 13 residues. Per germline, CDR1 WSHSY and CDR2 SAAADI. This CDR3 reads CASSEELTYEQYF. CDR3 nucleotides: TGCGCCAGCAGTGAGGAGCTTACCTACGAGCAGTACTTC.

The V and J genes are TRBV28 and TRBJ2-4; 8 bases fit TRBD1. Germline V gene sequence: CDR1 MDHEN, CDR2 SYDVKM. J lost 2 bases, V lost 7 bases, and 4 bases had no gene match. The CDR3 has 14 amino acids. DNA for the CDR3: TGTGCCAGCACCCGGACAGGGACCAAAAACATTCAGTACTTC. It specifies CASTRTGTKNIQYF.

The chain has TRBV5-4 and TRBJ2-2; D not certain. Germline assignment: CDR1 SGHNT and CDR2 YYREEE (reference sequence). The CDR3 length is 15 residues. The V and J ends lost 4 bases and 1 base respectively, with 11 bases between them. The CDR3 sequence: CASSTILENTGELFF. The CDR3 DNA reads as TGTGCCAGCAGCACAATTCTAGAGAACACCGGGGAGCTGTTTTTT.

The CDR3 region has the DNA TGTGCCAGCGGGAGGAAGGGGGGGACTGAAGCTTTCTTT. It encodes CASGRKGGTEAFF. The chain combines TRBV6-5 with TRBJ1-1; the D gene is possibly TRBD1 (6 bases). Germline V lookup: CDR1 MNHEY, CDR2 SVGAGI. The CDR3 is 13 amino acids. Trimming removed 8 bases from V and 5 bases from J, with 15 bases in between.

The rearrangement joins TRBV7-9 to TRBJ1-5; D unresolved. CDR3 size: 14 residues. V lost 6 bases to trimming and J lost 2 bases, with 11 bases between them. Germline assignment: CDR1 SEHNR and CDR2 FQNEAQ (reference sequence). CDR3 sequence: CASSTGRGNQPQHF. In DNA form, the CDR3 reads TGTGCCAGCAGTACCGGACGGGGCAATCAGCCCCAGCATTTT. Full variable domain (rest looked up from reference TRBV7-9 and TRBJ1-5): DTGVSQNPRHKITKRGQNVTFRCDPISEHNRLYWYRQTLGQGPEFLTYFQNEAQLEKSRLLSDRFSAERPKGSFSTLEIQRTEQGDSAMYLCASSTGRGNQPQHFGDGTRLSIL.

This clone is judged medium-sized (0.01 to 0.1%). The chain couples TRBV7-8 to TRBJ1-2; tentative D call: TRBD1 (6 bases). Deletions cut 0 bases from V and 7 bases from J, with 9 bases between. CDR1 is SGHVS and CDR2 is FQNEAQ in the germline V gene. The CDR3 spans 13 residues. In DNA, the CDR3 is TGTGCCAGCAGCTTAGCTGAGGGGGTTGGCTACACCTTC. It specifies CASSLAEGVGYTF.

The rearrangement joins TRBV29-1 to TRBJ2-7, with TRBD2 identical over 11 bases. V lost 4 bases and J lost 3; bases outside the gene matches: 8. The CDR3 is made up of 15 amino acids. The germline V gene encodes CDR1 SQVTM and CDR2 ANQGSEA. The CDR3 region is CSVVSGREVGYEQYF. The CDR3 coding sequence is TGCAGCGTTGTTAGCGGGAGGGAAGTGGGCTACGAGCAGTACTTC.

CDR3 loop: CASSPRGVDQPQHF. CDR3 nucleotide sequence: TGTGCCAGCAGCCCCCGGGGGGTAGATCAGCCCCAGCATTTT. This chain uses TRBV5-5 with TRBJ1-5, with D possibly matching TRBD1 (5 bases). Trimming cost V 4 bases and J 5 bases, with 13 bases left between them. The germline gives CDR1 SGHKS, CDR2 YYEKEE (reference sequence). This CDR3 contains 14 residues.

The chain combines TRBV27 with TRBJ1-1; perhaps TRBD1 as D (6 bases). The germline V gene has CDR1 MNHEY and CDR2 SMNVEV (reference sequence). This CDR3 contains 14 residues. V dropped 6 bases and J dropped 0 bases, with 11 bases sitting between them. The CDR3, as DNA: TGTGCCAGCAGCATAGGACAGATGAACACTGAAGCTTTCTTT. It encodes CASSIGQMNTEAFF.

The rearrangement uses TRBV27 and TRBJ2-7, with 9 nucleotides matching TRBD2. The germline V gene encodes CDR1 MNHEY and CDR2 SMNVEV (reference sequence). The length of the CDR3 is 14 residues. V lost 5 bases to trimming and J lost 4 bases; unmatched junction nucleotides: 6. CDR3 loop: CASSLNSGGYEQYF. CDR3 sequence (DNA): TGTGCCAGCAGTCTAAATAGCGGGGGTTACGAGCAGTACTTC.

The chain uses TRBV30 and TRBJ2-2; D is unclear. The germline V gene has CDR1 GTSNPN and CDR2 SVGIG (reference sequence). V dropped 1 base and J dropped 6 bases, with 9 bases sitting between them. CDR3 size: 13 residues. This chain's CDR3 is CAWSAEWPGELFF. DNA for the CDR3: TGTGCCTGGAGTGCCGAATGGCCCGGGGAGCTGTTTTTT. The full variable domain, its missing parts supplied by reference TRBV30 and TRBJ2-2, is SQTIHQWPATLVQPVGSPLSLECTVEGTSNPNLYWYRQAAGRGLQLLFYSVGIGQISSEVPQNLSASRPQDRQFILSSKKLLLSDSGFYLCAWSAEWPGELFFGEGSRLTVL.

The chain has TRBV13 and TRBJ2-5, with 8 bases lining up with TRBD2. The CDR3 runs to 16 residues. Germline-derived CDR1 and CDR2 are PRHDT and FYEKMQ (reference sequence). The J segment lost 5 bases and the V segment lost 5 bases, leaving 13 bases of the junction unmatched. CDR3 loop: CASSQDRAGVVETQYF. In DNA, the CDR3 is TGTGCCAGCAGCCAAGACCGAGCGGGAGTGGTGGAGACCCAGTACTTC. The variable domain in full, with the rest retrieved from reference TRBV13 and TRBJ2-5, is AAGVIQSPRHLIKEKRETATLKCYPIPRHDTVYWYQQGPGQDPQFLISFYEKMQSDKGSIPDRFSAQQFSDYHSELNMSSLELGDSALYFCASSQDRAGVVETQYFGPGTRLLVL.

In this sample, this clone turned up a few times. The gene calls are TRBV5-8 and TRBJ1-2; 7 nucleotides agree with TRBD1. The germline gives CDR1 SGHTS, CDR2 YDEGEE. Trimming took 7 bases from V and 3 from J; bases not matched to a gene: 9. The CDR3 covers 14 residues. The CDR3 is CASDETGRYYGYTF. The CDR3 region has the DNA TGTGCCAGCGACGAGACAGGGAGGTACTATGGCTACACCTTC.

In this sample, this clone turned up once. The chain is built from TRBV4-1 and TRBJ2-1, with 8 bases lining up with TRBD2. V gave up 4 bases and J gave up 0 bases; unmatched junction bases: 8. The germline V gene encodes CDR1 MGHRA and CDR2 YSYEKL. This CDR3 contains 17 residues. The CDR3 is CASSPLNGGASYNEQFF. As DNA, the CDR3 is TGCGCCAGCAGCCCCTTAAACGGGGGGGCCTCCTACAATGAGCAGTTCTTC.

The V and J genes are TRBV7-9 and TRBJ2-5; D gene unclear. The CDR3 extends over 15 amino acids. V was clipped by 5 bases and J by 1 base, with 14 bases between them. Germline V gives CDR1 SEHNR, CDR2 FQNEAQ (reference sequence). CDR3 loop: CASSPPGTPQETQYF. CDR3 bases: TGTGCCAGCAGCCCCCCGGGTACACCCCAAGAGACCCAGTACTTC. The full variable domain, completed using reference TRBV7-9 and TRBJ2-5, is DTGVSQNPRHKITKRGQNVTFRCDPISEHNRLYWYRQTLGQGPEFLTYFQNEAQLEKSRLLSDRFSAERPKGSFSTLEIQRTEQGDSAMYLCASSPPGTPQETQYFGPGTRLLVL.

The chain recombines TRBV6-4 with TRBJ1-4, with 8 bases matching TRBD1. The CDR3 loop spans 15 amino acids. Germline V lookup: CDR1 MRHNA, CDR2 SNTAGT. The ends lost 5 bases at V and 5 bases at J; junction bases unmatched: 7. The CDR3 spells CASSSTGEGNEKLFF. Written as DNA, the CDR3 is TGTGCCAGCAGTTCGACAGGGGAAGGGAATGAAAAACTGTTTTTT.

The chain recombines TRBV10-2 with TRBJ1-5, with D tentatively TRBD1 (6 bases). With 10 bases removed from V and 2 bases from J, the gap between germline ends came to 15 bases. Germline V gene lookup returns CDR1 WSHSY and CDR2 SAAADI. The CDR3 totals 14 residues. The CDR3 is CATGGAGGNQPQHF. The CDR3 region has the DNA TGCGCCACCGGGGGGGCGGGGGGCAATCAGCCCCAGCATTTT.